The source of this TCR beta chain is a study of T-cell reconstitution after alpha-beta-depleted transplantation in children. CDR3 length equals 14 residues. Germline CDR1 is DFQATT and CDR2 is SNEGSKA (reference sequence). Trimming took 3 bases from V and 0 from J, leaving 9 bases between them. Unique molecular identifiers tagged the TCRbeta library. TCRdb redid the calling of the PCR reads with MiXCR, one entry per CDR3 protein. The data hold 260,000 or so distinct CDR3 sequences, with 12% observed a single time. This specimen was PBMCs from the stem cell graft donor, taken from the stem cell graft. This rearrangement joins TRBV20-1 to TRBJ2-1; tentative D call: TRBD2 (6 bases). The sequence derives from a human donor who donated a stem cell graft to a child with acute lymphoblastic leukemia. CDR3 in DNA: TGCAGTGCTAGGCGGGATAGCTCCTACAATGAGCAGTTCTTC. Translated, it gives CSARRDSSYNEQFF.